This T cell receptor beta chain was sequenced for a study of shared clonotypes between healthy human individuals. Each of the donors was a healthy adult who was HIV-negative and had not had a recent acute infection or vaccination. Unsorted material relied on about 90 million PBMCs as the source of genomic DNA. General study findings and limits: Limitation of the genetic and exposure-history diversity represented came from the few donors.

Concerning this clone: The antigen is not known.

V was clipped by 0 bases and J by 3 bases, with 16 bases between them. The CDR3 sequence is 16 residues long. Germline CDR1 and CDR2: SGDLS and YYNGEE. Deep level was the assay's run setting. Measured with immunoSEQ multiplex PCR; TCRdb has only the in-frame clones, and not every one. The repertoire holds under 600,000 clones, about 80% seen once, with around 12% in the top ten. This clonotype was sampled from a woman in her thirties or forties in good health. Some clones in this sample may be carry-over from other donors' samples. The sample consisted of PBMCs. This chain uses TRBV9 with TRBJ2-7; the D gene is possibly TRBD1 (6 bases). In DNA, the CDR3 is TGTGCCAGCAGCGTAGCGGATTCGCAGGGGATCTACGAGCAGTACTTC. This codes for CASSVADSQGIYEQYF.